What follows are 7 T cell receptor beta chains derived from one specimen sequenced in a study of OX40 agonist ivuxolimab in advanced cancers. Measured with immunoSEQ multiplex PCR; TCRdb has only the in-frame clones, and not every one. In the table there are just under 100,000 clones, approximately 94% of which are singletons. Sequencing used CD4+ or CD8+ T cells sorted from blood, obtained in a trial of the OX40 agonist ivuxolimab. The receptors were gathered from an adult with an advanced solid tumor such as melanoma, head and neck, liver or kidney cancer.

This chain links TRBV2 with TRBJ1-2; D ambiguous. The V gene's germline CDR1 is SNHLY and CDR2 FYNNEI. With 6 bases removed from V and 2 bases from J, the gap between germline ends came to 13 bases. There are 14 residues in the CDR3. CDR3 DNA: TGTGCCAGCAGGACCCCGGTGATAAACTATGGCTACACCTTC. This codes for CASRTPVINYGYTF.

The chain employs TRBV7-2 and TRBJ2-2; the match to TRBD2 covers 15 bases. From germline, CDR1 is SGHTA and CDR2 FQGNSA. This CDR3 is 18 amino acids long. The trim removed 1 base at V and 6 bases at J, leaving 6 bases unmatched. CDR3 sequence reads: CASSLVGWTSGRAGELFF. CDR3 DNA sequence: TGTGCCAGCAGCTTAGTCGGTTGGACTAGCGGGAGGGCCGGGGAGCTGTTTTTT. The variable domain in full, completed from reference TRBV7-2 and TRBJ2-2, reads GAGVSQSPSNKVTEKGKDVELRCDPISGHTALYWYRQSLGQGLEFLIYFQGNSAPDKSGLPSDRFSAERTGGSVSTLTIQRTQQEDSAVYLCASSLVGWTSGRAGELFFGEGSRLTVL.

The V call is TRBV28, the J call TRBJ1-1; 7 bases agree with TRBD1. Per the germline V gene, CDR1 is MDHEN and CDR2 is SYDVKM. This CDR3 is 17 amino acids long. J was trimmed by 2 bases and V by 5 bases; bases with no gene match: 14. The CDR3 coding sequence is TGTGCCAGCAGTCCAGCTAAACACAGGGGCCCTAACACTGAAGCTTTCTTT. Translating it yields CASSPAKHRGPNTEAFF.

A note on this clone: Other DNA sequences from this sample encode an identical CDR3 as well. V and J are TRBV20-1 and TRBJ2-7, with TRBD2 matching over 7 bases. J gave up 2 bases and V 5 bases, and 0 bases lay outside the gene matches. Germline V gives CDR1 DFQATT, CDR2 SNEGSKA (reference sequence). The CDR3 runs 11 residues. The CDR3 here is CSAGGAYEQYF. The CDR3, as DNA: TGCAGTGCTGGGGGGGCCTACGAGCAGTACTTC.

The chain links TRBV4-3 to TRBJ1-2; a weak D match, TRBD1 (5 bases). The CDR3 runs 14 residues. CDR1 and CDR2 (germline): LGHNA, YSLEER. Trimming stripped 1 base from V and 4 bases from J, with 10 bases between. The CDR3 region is CASSQGGSSYGYTF. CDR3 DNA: TGCGCCAGCAGCCAAGGGGGCAGTTCCTATGGCTACACCTTC.

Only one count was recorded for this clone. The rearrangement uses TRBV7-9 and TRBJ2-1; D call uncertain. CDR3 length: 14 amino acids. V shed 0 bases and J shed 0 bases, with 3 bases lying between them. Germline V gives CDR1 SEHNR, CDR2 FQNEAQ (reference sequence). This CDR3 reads CASSLAPSYNEQFF. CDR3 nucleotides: TGTGCCAGCAGCTTAGCCCCCTCCTACAATGAGCAGTTCTTC.

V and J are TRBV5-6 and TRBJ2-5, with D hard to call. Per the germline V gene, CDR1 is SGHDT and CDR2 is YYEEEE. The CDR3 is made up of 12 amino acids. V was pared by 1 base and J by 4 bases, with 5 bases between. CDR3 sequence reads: CASSLKGETQYF. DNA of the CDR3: TGTGCCAGCAGCTTGAAGGGAGAGACCCAGTACTTC. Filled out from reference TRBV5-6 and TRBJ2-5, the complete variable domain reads DAGVTQSPTHLIKTRGQQVTLRCSPKSGHDTVSWYQQALGQGPQFIFQYYEEEERQRGNFPDRFSGHQFPNYSSELNVNALLLGDSALYLCASSLKGETQYFGPGTRLLVL.